These 10 T cell receptor beta chains originate from one sample sequenced in a study of cytomegalovirus exposure and HLA in healthy donors. PCR used 60 Vbeta primers and 13 Jbeta primers. Libraries were prepared by immunoSEQ multiplex PCR; TCRdb keeps only in-frame clonotypes and omits some of them. The sample has about 180,000 clones; almost 85% are singletons. The sequenced sample consisted of PBMCs. Receptors originate from a boy aged 2 to 9 in good health and CMV-seronegative.

J is TRBJ1-1 and V is TRBV27; D gene uncertain. V was cut by 5 bases and J by 0 bases, with 10 bases left in between. From germline, CDR1 is MNHEY and CDR2 SMNVEV (reference sequence). There are 14 residues in the CDR3. The CDR3 reads CASSPSGLNTEAFF. The DNA for the CDR3 is TGTGCCAGCAGTCCAAGCGGGTTGAACACTGAAGCTTTCTTT.

The chain has TRBV14 and TRBJ2-1; TRBD2 aligns across 9 bases. The CDR3 spans 16 residues. The trim removed 3 bases at V and 5 bases at J, leaving 8 bases unmatched. Germline V gene sequence: CDR1 SGHDN, CDR2 FVKESK. This chain's CDR3 is CASSHGTSLLNNEQFF. DNA for the CDR3: TGTGCCAGCAGCCACGGGACTAGCTTGTTAAACAATGAGCAGTTCTTC.

This rearrangement joins TRBV14 to TRBJ2-6; D unresolved. In germline, CDR1 is SGHDN, CDR2 FVKESK. With 1 base removed from V and 0 bases from J, the gap between germline ends came to 7 bases. CDR3 length: 16 amino acids. This chain's CDR3 is CASSQVWLSGANVLTF. Here the CDR3 DNA reads TGTGCCAGCAGCCAAGTCTGGCTCTCTGGGGCCAACGTCCTGACTTTC.

The chain carries TRBV5-4 and TRBJ2-1, with 10 bases identical to TRBD2. The CDR3 is 15 residues long. Germline values: CDR1 SGHNT, CDR2 YYREEE (reference sequence). V was pared by 5 bases and J by 7 bases, with 9 bases of the junction left unmatched. For the CDR3, the DNA is TGTGCCAGCAGTTTGCTAGCGGGAGTAACAAATGAGCAGTTCTTC. Encoded protein: CASSLLAGVTNEQFF.

The table lists this clone with a few counts. The chain joins TRBV6-1 to TRBJ1-1; the D is unclear. The CDR3 length is 15 residues. CDR1 is MNHNS, CDR2 SASEGT, per germline. The V gene lost 4 bases and the J gene lost 2 bases, with 14 bases spanning the gap. The CDR3: CASSVVAGFNTEAFF. The CDR3 DNA follows: TGTGCCAGCAGTGTAGTAGCGGGTTTCAACACTGAAGCTTTCTTT.

The DNA of the CDR3 is TGTGCCAGCTCACCATACGAACTTGAGACCCAGTACTTC. This codes for CASSPYELETQYF. This chain links TRBV18 with TRBJ2-5; D gene unclear. This CDR3 has 13 residues. Germline loops: CDR1 KGHSH, CDR2 LQKENI. V lost 2 bases and J lost 5, with 9 bases in between.

This rearrangement joins TRBV2 to TRBJ2-3; 9 bases agree with TRBD2. The CDR3 contains 16 residues. Germline V gives CDR1 SNHLY, CDR2 FYNNEI. The J segment lost 4 bases and the V segment lost 1 base, leaving 6 bases of the junction unmatched. CDR3 in DNA: TGTGCCAGCAGTGAAGTGGGCGGGAGGGGTGCAGATACGCAGTATTTT. It yields the protein CASSEVGGRGADTQYF.

The CDR3 region has the DNA TGTGCCAGCTCACCCTTACACGATAGCAATCAGCCCCAGCATTTT. It specifies CASSPLHDSNQPQHF. The genes are TRBV18 and TRBJ1-5; D is ambiguous. The germline V gene encodes CDR1 KGHSH and CDR2 LQKENI. V lost 3 bases and J 0 bases, leaving 9 bases between the germline ends. This CDR3 has 15 amino acids.

The J gene is TRBJ1-1, the V gene TRBV6-1; weak D call: TRBD1 (6 bases). CDR1 is MNHNS, CDR2 SASEGT, per germline. V was cut by 2 bases and J by 1 base, with 14 bases left in between. The CDR3 covers 16 residues. This CDR3 reads CASSEIARGGNTEAFF. Here the CDR3 DNA reads TGTGCCAGCAGTGAAATTGCGCGAGGGGGGAACACTGAAGCTTTCTTT.

This clone was observed a single time. This chain uses TRBV2 with TRBJ1-1; the D gene is possibly TRBD1 (6 bases). The germline V gene has CDR1 SNHLY and CDR2 FYNNEI. The ends were cut back, 7 bases at V and 4 bases at J, with 16 bases in the middle. The CDR3 has 14 residues. The CDR3 DNA follows: TGTGCCAGCATGCAGGACAGTTTCGGCACTGAAGCTTTCTTT. As protein: CASMQDSFGTEAFF.